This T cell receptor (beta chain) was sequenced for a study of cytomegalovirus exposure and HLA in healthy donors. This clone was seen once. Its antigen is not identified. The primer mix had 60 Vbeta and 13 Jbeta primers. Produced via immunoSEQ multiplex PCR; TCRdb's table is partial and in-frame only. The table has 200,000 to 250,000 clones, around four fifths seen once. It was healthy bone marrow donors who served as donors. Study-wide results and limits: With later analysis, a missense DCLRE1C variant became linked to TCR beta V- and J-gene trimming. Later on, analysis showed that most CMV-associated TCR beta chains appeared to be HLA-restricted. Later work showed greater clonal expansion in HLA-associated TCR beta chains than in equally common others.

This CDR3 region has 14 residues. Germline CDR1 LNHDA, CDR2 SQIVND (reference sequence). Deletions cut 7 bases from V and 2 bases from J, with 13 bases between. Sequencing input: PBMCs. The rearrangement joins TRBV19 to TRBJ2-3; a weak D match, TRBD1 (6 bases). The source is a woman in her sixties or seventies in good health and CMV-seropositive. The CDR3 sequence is CASTSGQTTDTQYF. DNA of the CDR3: TGTGCCAGTACCTCAGGACAGACCACAGATACGCAGTATTTT.